The clone carrying this T cell receptor (beta chain) was seen a single time. Its target is not known. This sample is drawn from a study of chemoradiotherapy in HPV16-positive cancers. As for the study in general: Functional T-cell assays on two HPV16-positive patients' cells defined candidate HPV-specific clones and common TCR motifs.

Study results and limitations: Candidate HPV-specific clones and E7-related TCR motifs grew in tumor during treatment.

This CDR3 has 14 residues. The germline V and J ends were trimmed by 2 bases and 2 bases, with 8 bases remaining between them. CDR1 is SGHDT and CDR2 is YYEEEE in the germline V gene. Method: immunoSEQ multiplex PCR; TCRdb's copy keeps in-frame clones and lacks some. The sample contains fewer than 40,000 clones, 76% of which appear only once. Repeated repertoire sampling spanned the course of chemoradiotherapy. This chain connects TRBV5-6 to TRBJ1-3; no firm D call. The material was blood, obtained from a patient who underwent chemoradiotherapy. The origin of this receptor is a human donor with HPV-associated anogenital cancer. The DNA of the CDR3 is TGTGCCAGCAGCTTAGAAGGGCCTGGAAACACCATATATTTT. Its protein product is CASSLEGPGNTIYF.